These 3 T cell receptor beta chains were all obtained from the same sample, sequenced in a study of identical twins. TCRdb called the 5' RACE reads again in MiXCR, with one record for every CDR3 protein. The table records roughly 490,000 distinct CDR3 sequences, roughly 13% of them present only once. This same sample was also part of a study on yellow fever vaccine responses in identical twins.

Sequences were obtained from CD4+ T cells sorted from blood. The receptors come from a woman aged 18-35 years in good health.

This clonotype was picked up many times. The chain carries TRBV10-3 and TRBJ2-3, with TRBD2 matching over 7 bases. This CDR3 is built from 18 residues. Germline CDR1 is ENHRY and CDR2 is SYGVKD. V shed 4 bases and J 0 bases; nucleotides not matched to a gene: 13. The CDR3 DNA sequence: TGTGCCATCAGTGCCGGGTTGGGTCTAGCGGAAAGCACAGATACGCAGTATTTT. This codes for CAISAGLGLAESTDTQYF.

The chain combines TRBV6-5 with TRBJ2-5; 8 bases line up with TRBD2. Germline-derived CDR1 and CDR2 are MNHEY and SVGAGI. J lost 2 bases, V lost 1 base, and 6 bases had no gene match. CDR3 length: 16 residues. This CDR3 is CASSYLTGGYQETQYF. In nucleotides, the CDR3 is TGTGCCAGCAGTTACTTGACGGGGGGGTATCAAGAGACCCAGTACTTC.

This clonotype was counted ten times or more. The genes are TRBV12-3 or TRBV12-4 and TRBJ2-7; the match to TRBD1 covers 9 bases. This CDR3 spans 16 amino acids. Trimming took 0 bases from V and 3 from J; bases not matched to a gene: 6. CDR3 region: CASSLAGQGSGYEQYF. CDR3 DNA: TGTGCCAGCAGTTTAGCGGGACAGGGAAGCGGCTACGAGCAGTACTTC.